These 14 T cell receptor beta chains came from one sample sequenced in a study of graft-versus-host responses after intestinal transplantation. These receptors lack a known antigen. The data were produced by immunoSEQ multiplex PCR, yet TCRdb's version contains in-frame clones alone and is incomplete. Of roughly 98,000 clones listed, about 93% are singletons. Sequences were derived from unstimulated CD8+ T cells sorted from spleen or lymph node cells, sampled before transplant. The receptor source for this set is a human donor who was the organ donor for an intestinal transplant.

The chain has TRBV7-8 and TRBJ1-5; D might be TRBD1 (6 bases). The CDR3 runs to 20 residues. The germline V gene encodes CDR1 SGHVS and CDR2 FQNEAQ. Trimming shortened V by 1 base and J by 0 bases, and 22 bases separated the two germline ends. The CDR3 reads CASSLGYGTRSFYSNQPQHF. DNA of the CDR3: TGTGCCAGCAGCTTAGGGTATGGGACACGGTCCTTTTATAGCAATCAGCCCCAGCATTTT.

The chain couples TRBV7-6 to TRBJ2-3, with D perhaps TRBD1 (6 bases). The germline gives CDR1 SGHVS, CDR2 FNYEAQ. The CDR3 extends over 13 amino acids. The germline V and J ends were trimmed by 2 bases and 6 bases, with 9 bases remaining between them. DNA for the CDR3: TGTGCCAGCAGCTTAAGGGGGTCGGATACGCAGTATTTT. Residues: CASSLRGSDTQYF.

V gene TRBV6-4 combines with J gene TRBJ2-1; D is perhaps TRBD2 (5 bases). Germline CDR1 is MRHNA and CDR2 is SNTAGT. There are 13 residues in the CDR3. The V gene lost 5 bases and the J gene lost 6 bases, with 11 bases spanning the gap. In DNA form, the CDR3 reads TGTGCCAGCAGTTCTGGAGGAGCCAATGAGCAGTTCTTC. Protein sequence: CASSSGGANEQFF.

This chain connects TRBV19 to TRBJ2-5; 9 bases fit TRBD2. The J segment lost 7 bases and the V segment lost 3 bases, leaving 9 bases of the junction unmatched. Germline loops: CDR1 LNHDA, CDR2 SQIVND (reference sequence). The CDR3 spans 15 residues. CDR3 bases: TGTGCCAGTAGTATCGCTAGCGGGGACCCTTGGACCCAGTACTTC. Its protein product is CASSIASGDPWTQYF.

This sequence joins TRBV4-3 and TRBJ2-7; D gene ambiguous. Germline V lookup: CDR1 LGHNA, CDR2 YSLEER. The CDR3 extends over 14 amino acids. Trimming cost V 4 bases and J 5 bases, with 15 bases left between them. CDR3 DNA sequence: TGCGCCAGCAGCCCCTACTTGTCATACGACGAGCAGTACTTC. This translates into CASSPYLSYDEQYF.

The chain links TRBV9 to TRBJ2-3; D gene unclear. CDR3 size: 13 residues. V dropped 5 bases and J dropped 9 bases, with 16 bases sitting between them. CDR1 is SGDLS, CDR2 YYNGEE, per germline. CDR3 in amino acids: CASSGDDGGTQYF. CDR3 DNA: TGTGCCAGCAGTGGAGACGACGGCGGAACGCAGTATTTT.

J is TRBJ1-1 and V is TRBV7-9; D may be TRBD1 (5 bases). V lost 5 bases and J lost 4, with 17 bases in between. Germline V gives CDR1 SEHNR, CDR2 FQNEAQ (reference sequence). The CDR3 runs 15 residues. As DNA, the CDR3 is TGTGCCAGCAGCCTCCCCCTTAGCCAGGGCACTGAAGCTTTCTTT. Encoded protein: CASSLPLSQGTEAFF.

This rearrangement joins TRBV7-9 to TRBJ2-3, with 13 bases aligning to TRBD2. CDR1 and CDR2 (germline): SEHNR, FQNEAQ (reference sequence). The CDR3 sequence is 15 residues long. With 6 bases clipped from V and 5 bases from J, the junction kept 5 bases outside the gene matches. CDR3: CASRYGLAGVDTQYF. The CDR3 nucleotides read TGTGCCAGCAGATACGGACTAGCGGGAGTAGATACGCAGTATTTT.

The chain couples TRBV19 to TRBJ1-2; D possibly corresponds to TRBD1 (6 bases). This CDR3 has 15 amino acids. Germline V gives CDR1 LNHDA, CDR2 SQIVND (reference sequence). Trimming took 10 bases from V and 4 from J, leaving 22 bases between them. Here the CDR3 DNA reads TGTGCCATTGGCCCAGGGGCAAAGGGAGTCTATGGCTACACCTTC. Translated: CAIGPGAKGVYGYTF.

This chain links TRBV4-2 with TRBJ2-7; tentative D call: TRBD2 (7 bases). This CDR3 comprises 13 residues. Trimming cost V 4 bases and J 7 bases, with 14 bases left between them. CDR1 LGHNA and CDR2 YNFKEQ come from the germline V gene. The chain's CDR3 is CASSPGGLKEQYF. In DNA form, the CDR3 reads TGTGCCAGCAGCCCGGGGGGCCTCAAGGAGCAGTACTTC.

V is TRBV13 and J is TRBJ2-2, with unresolved D. Germline V gives CDR1 PRHDT, CDR2 FYEKMQ (reference sequence). The CDR3 runs to 13 residues. V was clipped by 5 bases and J by 7 bases, with 11 bases between them. In nucleotides, the CDR3 is TGTGCCAGCAGCCCCTCTTTAGTCGGGGAGCTGTTTTTT. Its protein is CASSPSLVGELFF.

The rearrangement uses TRBV4-1 and TRBJ1-6; 7 bases fit TRBD1. Germline trimming cut 1 base from V and 0 bases from J; bases unmatched to any gene: 9. In germline, CDR1 is MGHRA, CDR2 YSYEKL. This CDR3 contains 19 residues. The CDR3 DNA sequence: TGCGCCAGCAGCCAAGTTTGGACAGGACCAAGCTCCTATAATTCACCCCTCCACTTT. Its protein is CASSQVWTGPSSYNSPLHF.

The gene calls are TRBV5-1 and TRBJ1-5, with a possible D match to TRBD1 (5 bases). The CDR3 loop spans 15 amino acids. V was trimmed by 2 bases and J by 2 bases, leaving 11 bases between them. CDR1 is SGHRS, CDR2 YFSETQ, per germline. The CDR3 loop is CASSFSSGGNQPQHF. CDR3 coding DNA: TGCGCCAGCAGCTTCTCTTCGGGGGGCAATCAGCCCCAGCATTTT. The full variable domain, rest sourced from reference TRBV5-1 and TRBJ1-5, is KAGVTQTPRYLIKTRGQQVTLSCSPISGHRSVSWYQQTPGQGLQFLFEYFSETQRNKGNFPGRFSGRQFSNSRSEMNVSTLELGDSALYLCASSFSSGGNQPQHFGDGTRLSIL.

This clone was detected a few times. V usage is TRBV6-4 and J usage is TRBJ2-2; D perhaps matches TRBD1 (7 bases). The CDR3 extends over 13 amino acids. Trimming took off 3 bases at V and 7 bases at J, with 9 bases between the two ends. Per the germline V gene, CDR1 is MRHNA and CDR2 is SNTAGT. The CDR3 DNA is TGTGCCAGCAGTGAGCGGGACAGCGGGGAGCTGTTTTTT. Its protein is CASSERDSGELFF.